This T cell receptor beta chain is from a study of shared clonotypes between healthy human individuals. This CDR3 is built from 14 residues. V lost 5 bases and J lost 9, with 17 bases in between. CDR1 and CDR2 (germline): SGHNT, YENEEA. General study results and limits: Rarefaction showed that sequencing of sorted subsets was incomplete (despite large depth). An effect of sequencing depth on clonotype sharing among donors was expected.

Regarding this clone: Its target is unknown.

Data came from immunoSEQ multiplex PCR; TCRdb stores just in-frame clones and leaves some out. Of 1,100,000 or so clones in the sample, about 84% were seen once. Subsets obtained from CD4+ cells comprised CD45RA+ naive and CD45RA-negative memory cells. The chain couples TRBV11-3 to TRBJ2-1; D possibly matches TRBD1 or TRBD2 (7 bases each). Sample: memory CD4+ T cells from PBMCs. Subset here: CD45RA-negative fraction. This receptor was taken from a man between 18 and 35 years old in good health. Some clones in this sample may be carry-over from other donors' samples. CDR3 sequence: CASSPRGGRAEQFF. The DNA of the CDR3 is TGTGCCAGCAGCCCCAGGGGGGGCCGGGCTGAGCAGTTCTTC. Together with reference TRBV11-3 and TRBJ2-1, the CDR3 gives the full variable domain: EAGVVQSPRYKIIEKKQPVAFWCNPISGHNTLYWYLQNLGQGPELLIRYENEEAVDDSQLPKDRFSAERLKGVDSTLKIQPAELGDSAVYLCASSPRGGRAEQFFGPGTRLTVL.